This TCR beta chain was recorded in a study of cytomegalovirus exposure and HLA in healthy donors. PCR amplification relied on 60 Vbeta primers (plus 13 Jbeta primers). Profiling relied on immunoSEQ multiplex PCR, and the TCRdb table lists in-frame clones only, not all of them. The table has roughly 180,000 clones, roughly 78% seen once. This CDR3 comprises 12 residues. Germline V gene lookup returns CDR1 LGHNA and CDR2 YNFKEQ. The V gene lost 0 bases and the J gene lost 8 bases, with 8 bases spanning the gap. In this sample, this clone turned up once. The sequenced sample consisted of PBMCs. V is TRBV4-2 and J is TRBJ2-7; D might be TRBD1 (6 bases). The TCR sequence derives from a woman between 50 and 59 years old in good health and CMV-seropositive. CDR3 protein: CASSQEGGQQYF. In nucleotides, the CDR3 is TGTGCCAGCAGCCAAGAAGGGGGACAGCAGTACTTC.